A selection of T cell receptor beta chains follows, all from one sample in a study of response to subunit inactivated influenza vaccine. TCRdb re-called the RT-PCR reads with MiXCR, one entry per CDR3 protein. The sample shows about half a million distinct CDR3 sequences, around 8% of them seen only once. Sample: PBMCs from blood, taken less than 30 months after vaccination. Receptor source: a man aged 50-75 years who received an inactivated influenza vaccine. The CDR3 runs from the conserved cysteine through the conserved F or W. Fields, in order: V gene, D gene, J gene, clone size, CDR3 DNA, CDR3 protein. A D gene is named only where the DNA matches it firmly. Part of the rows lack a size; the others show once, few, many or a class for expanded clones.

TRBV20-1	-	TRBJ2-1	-	TGCAGTGCTAGAGCGTTAGAGGGGGTCAATTCAAATGAGCAGTTCTTC	CSARALEGVNSNEQFF
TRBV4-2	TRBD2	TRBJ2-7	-	TGTGCCAGCAGCCACATACTAGCGGGAGGGTCCTACGAGCAGTACTTC	CASSHILAGGSYEQYF
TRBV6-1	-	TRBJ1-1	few	TGTGCCAGCAATCTGTTCAGCCGATCCAGGATGAACACTGAAGCTTTCTTT	CASNLFSRSRMNTEAFF
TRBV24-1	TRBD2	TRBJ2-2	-	TGTGCCACCAGTGATTTCGGGGGACTAGCGGGAGGTCGTACCGGGGAGCTGTTTTTT	CATSDFGGLAGGRTGELFF
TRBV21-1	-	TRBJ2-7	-	TGTGCCAGCAGCAAAAAAGCCGTGGACTCCTACGAGCAGTACTTC	CASSKKAVDSYEQYF
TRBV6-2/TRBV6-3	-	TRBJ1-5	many	TGTGCCAGCAGGTCCCACCAGGGTCCTAGCAATCAGCCCCAGCATTTT	CASRSHQGPSNQPQHF
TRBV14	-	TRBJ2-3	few	TGTGCCAGCAGCCAAGTTAGTGGTACGCAGTATTTT	CASSQVSGTQYF
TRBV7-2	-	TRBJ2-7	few	TGTGCCAGCAGCAAGGCCGACAGGCGAACCTACGAGCAGTACTTC	CASSKADRRTYEQYF
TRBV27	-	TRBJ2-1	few	TGTGCCAGCAGTTTCAGAGGCCGGAATGAGCAGTTCTTC	CASSFRGRNEQFF
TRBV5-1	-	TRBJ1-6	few	TGCGCCAGCAGCGTACGGGGAAGGGATAATTCACCCCTCCACTTT	CASSVRGRDNSPLHF
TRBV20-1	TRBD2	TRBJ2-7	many	TGCAGTGCTAGAGACCCCACCGGGGCGGGAGTAGCCTACGAGCAGTACTTC	CSARDPTGAGVAYEQYF
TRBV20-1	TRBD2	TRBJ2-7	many	TGCAGTGCCTACCGACTAGCGGGAGGGTTCGAGCAGTACTTC	CSAYRLAGGFEQYF
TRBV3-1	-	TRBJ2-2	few	TGTGCCAGCAGACATTACGGGTCCATGAACACCGGGGAGCTGTTTTTT	CASRHYGSMNTGELFF
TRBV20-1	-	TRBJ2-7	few	TGCAGCCCGCGGGGCACCACCTACGAGCAGTACTTC	CSPRGTTYEQYF
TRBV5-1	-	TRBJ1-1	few	TGCGCCAGCAGCGTACCTCGCGACACTGAAGCTTTCTTT	CASSVPRDTEAFF
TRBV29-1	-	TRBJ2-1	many	TGCAGCGTGGGTGGGGGAGGTTACAATGAGCAGTTCTTC	CSVGGGGYNEQFF
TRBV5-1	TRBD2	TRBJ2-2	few	TGCGCCAGCAGCTGGTTAGCGGGGTTCGACGGGGAGCTGTTTTTT	CASSWLAGFDGELFF
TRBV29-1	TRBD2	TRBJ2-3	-	TGCAGCGTTGATGGCACTAGCGGGAGAACAGATACGCAGTATTTT	CSVDGTSGRTDTQYF
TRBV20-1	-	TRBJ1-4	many	TGCAGCACCAGGCAAACTAATGAAAAACTGTTTTTT	CSTRQTNEKLFF
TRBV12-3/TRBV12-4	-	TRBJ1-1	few	TGTGCCAGCAGTTCCGGACACCAAAACACTGAAGCTTTCTTT	CASSSGHQNTEAFF
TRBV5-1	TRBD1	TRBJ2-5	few	TGCGCCAGCAGCTTACGGGGACAGGGGTACCAAGAGACCCAGTACTTC	CASSLRGQGYQETQYF
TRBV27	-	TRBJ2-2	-	TGTGCCAGCAGTTTATCCTATAATCCAGGGGCCGGGGAGCTGTTTTTT	CASSLSYNPGAGELFF
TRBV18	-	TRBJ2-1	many	TGTGCCAGCTCACCGACGCTTCAGGGGGAGCAGTTCTTC	CASSPTLQGEQFF
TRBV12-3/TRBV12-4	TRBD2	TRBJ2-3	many	TGTGCCAGCAGTTTCGCAAATCTCCTGGGACTAAGCACAGATACGCAGTATTTT	CASSFANLLGLSTDTQYF
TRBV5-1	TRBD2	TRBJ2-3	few	TGCGCCAGCATGACTAGCGGGAGCCTAACGACAGATACGCAGTATTTT	CASMTSGSLTTDTQYF
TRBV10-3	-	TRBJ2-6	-	TGTGCCATCAGCGCCGGATTGACAGCCCATTTGGATGGGGCCAACGTCCTGACTTTC	CAISAGLTAHLDGANVLTF
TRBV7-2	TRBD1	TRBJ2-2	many	TGTGCCAGCAGCACGGCACCAGGGGGCATTATCGGGGAGCTGTTTTTT	CASSTAPGGIIGELFF
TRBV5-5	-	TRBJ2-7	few	TGTGCCAGCAGCTTCACTTCACAGCGCCCCTACGAGCAGTACTTC	CASSFTSQRPYEQYF
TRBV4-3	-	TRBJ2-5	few	TGCGCCAGCAGCCAAGGACCCTACGGAGTCCCCCAAGAGACCCAGTACTTC	CASSQGPYGVPQETQYF
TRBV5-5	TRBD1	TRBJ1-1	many	TGTGCCAGCAGCACCAATGCCCGGACAGGGGGGATGAACACTGAAGCTTTCTTT	CASSTNARTGGMNTEAFF
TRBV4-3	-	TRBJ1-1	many	TGCGCCAGCAGCCAAGATTTGGGTTCCCTGTGGTATCCTGAAGCTTTCTTT	CASSQDLGSLWYPEAFF
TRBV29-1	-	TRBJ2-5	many	TGCAGCGTTGAAGGGAGACTGGAAGCCTTTGAGACCCAGTACTTC	CSVEGRLEAFETQYF
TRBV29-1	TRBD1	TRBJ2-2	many	TGCAGCTTTCGGGGACAGGCAAACACCGGGGAGCTGTTTTTT	CSFRGQANTGELFF
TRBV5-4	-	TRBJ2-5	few	TGTGCCAGCAGCTTCCACAACGGGGGCCAAGAGACCCAGTACTTC	CASSFHNGGQETQYF
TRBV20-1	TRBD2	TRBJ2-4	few	TGCAGTGCCGTACTAGCGGGGGACCTTAAAAACATTCAGTACTTC	CSAVLAGDLKNIQYF
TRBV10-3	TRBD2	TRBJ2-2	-	TGTGCCATCAGTGATCGGGGGGACACCGGGGAGCTGTTTTTT	CAISDRGDTGELFF
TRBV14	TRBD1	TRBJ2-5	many	TGTGCCAGCAGTTACAGGGGGCTGAGAGAGACCCAGTACTTC	CASSYRGLRETQYF
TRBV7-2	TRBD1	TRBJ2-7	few	TGTGCCAGCCGTCAAACAGGGGCCCTCGAGCAGTACTTC	CASRQTGALEQYF
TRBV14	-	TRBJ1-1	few	TGTGCCAGCAGCCATTCAAGGAACACTGAAGCTTTCTTT	CASSHSRNTEAFF
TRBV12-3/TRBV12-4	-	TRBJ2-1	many	TGTGCCAGCAGTTTAGCGAGTGAGCAGTTCTTC	CASSLASEQFF
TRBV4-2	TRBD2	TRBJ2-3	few	TGTGCCAGCAGCCAAGATCTAGCGGGAGGGAGAGATACGCAGTATTTT	CASSQDLAGGRDTQYF
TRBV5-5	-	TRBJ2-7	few	TGTGCCAGCAGCACTATGACTGGGGGCGGCTACGAGCAGTACTTC	CASSTMTGGGYEQYF
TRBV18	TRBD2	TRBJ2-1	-	TGTGCCAGCTCAGATACTAGCGGGGGGTATAGCTCCTACAATGAGCAGTTCTTC	CASSDTSGGYSSYNEQFF
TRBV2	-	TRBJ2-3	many	TGTGCCAGCAGTGAAGGCAGGACAGATACGCAGTATTTT	CASSEGRTDTQYF
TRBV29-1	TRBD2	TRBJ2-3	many	TGCAGCGTTGAAGATGGGCTAGCGGTGGGAGATACGCAGTATTTT	CSVEDGLAVGDTQYF
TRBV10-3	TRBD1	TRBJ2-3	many	TGTGCCATCAGGGGACAGGGCGACACAGATACGCAGTATTTT	CAIRGQGDTDTQYF
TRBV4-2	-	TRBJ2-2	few	TGTGCCAGCAGCCAAGCAACAGGGGGGGCCGGGGAGCTGTTTTTT	CASSQATGGAGELFF
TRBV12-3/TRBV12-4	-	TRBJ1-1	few	TGTGCCAGCACCTCCGGACGGGTGAACACTGAAGCTTTCTTT	CASTSGRVNTEAFF
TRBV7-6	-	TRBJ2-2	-	TGTGCCAGCAGCGTAGCAAACCTATACACCGGGGAGCTGTTTTTT	CASSVANLYTGELFF